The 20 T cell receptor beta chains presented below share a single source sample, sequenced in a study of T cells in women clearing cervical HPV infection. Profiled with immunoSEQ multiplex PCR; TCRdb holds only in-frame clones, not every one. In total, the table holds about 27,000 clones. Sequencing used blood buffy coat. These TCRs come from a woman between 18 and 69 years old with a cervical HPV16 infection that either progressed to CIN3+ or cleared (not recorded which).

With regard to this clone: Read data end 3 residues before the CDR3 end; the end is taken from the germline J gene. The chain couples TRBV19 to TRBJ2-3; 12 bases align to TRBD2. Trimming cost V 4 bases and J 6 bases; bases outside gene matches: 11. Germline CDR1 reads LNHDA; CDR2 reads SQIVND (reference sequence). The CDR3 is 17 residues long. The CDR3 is CASSTRLAGGRGDTQYF. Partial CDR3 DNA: TGTGCCAGTAGTACCCGTCTAGCGGGGGGGCGGGGTGATACG. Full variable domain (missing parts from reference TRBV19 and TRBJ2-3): DGGITQSPKYLFRKEGQNVTLSCEQNLNHDAMYWYRQDPGQGLRLIYYSQIVNDFQKGDIAEGYSVSREKKESFPLTVTSAQKNPTAFYLCASSTRLAGGRGDTQYFGPGTRLTVL.

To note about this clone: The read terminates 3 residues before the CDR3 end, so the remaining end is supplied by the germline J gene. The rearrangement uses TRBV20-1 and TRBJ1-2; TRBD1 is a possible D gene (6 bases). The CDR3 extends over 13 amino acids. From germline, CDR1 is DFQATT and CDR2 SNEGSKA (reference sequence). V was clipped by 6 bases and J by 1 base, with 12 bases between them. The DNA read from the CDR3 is TGCAGTGCCCCCCGGACAGATAACTATGGC. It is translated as CSAPRTDNYG. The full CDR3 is CSAPRTDNYGYTF.

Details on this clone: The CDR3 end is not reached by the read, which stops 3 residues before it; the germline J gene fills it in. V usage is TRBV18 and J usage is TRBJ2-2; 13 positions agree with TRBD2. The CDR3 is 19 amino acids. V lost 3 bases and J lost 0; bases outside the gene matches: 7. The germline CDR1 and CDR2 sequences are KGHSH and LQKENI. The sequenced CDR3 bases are TGTGCCAGCTCACCCGGACTAGCGGGAGCCCCTGCGAACACCGGGGAG. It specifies CASSPGLAGAPANTGE. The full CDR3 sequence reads CASSPGLAGAPANTGELFF.

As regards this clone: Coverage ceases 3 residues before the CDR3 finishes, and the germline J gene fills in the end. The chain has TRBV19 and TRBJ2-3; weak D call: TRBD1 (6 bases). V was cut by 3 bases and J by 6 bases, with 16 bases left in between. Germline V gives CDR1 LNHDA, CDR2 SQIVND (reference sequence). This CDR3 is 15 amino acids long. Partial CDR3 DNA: TGTGCCAGTAGTATCGACAGGTCGTCCTTGGATACG. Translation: CASSIDRSSLDT. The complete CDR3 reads CASSIDRSSLDTQYF.

This CDR3 reads CAWGRDNISPLHF. CDR3 DNA, as far as it was read: TGTGCCTGGGGAAGGGACAATATTTCACCC. The rearrangement joins TRBV30 to TRBJ1-6; D might be TRBD1 (6 bases). Read coverage stops 3 residues before the CDR3 terminus; the germline J gene supplies the remainder. Germline CDR1 reads GTSNPN; CDR2 reads SVGIG (reference sequence). V lost 5 bases, J lost 9 bases, and 14 bases lay in between. The CDR3 contains 13 residues.

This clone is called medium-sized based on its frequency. Here the CDR3 reads CASSFDSNTGELFF. CDR3 DNA, as far as it was read: TGTGCCAGCAGTTTCGACAGCAACACCGGGGAG. The chain carries TRBV6-2 or TRBV6-3 and TRBJ2-2, with a weak D call TRBD1 (5 bases). Coverage ceases 3 residues before the CDR3 finishes, and the germline J gene fills in the end. V was cut by 4 bases and J by 2 bases, with 8 bases left in between. This CDR3 region has 14 residues. Germline CDR1 MNHEY, CDR2 SVGEGT.

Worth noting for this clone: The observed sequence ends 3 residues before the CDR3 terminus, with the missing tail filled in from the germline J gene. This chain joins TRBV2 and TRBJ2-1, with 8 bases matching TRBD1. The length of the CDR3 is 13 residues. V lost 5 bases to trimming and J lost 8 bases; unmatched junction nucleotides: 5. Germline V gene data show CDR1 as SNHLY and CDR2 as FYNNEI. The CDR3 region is CASSMDREDEQFF. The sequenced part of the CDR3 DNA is TGTGCCAGCAGTATGGACAGGGAGGATGAG. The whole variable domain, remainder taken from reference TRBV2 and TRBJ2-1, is EPEVTQTPSHQVTQMGQEVILRCVPISNHLYFYWYRQILGQKVEFLVSFYNNEISEKSEIFDDQFSVERPDGSNFTLKIRSTKLEDSAMYFCASSMDREDEQFFGPGTRLTVL.

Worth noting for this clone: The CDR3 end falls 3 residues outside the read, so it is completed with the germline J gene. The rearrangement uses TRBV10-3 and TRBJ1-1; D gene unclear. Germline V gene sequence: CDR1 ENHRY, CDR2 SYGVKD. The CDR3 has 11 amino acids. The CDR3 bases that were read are TGTGCCATCAGTGAGTCAGGGGAA. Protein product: CAISESGE. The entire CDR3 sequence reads CAISESGEAFF.

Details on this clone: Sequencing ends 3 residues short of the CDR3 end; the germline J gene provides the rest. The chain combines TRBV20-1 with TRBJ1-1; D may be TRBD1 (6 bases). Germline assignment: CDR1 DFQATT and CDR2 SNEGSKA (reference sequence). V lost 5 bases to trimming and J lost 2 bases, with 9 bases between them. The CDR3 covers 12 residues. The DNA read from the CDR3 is TGCAGTGCTGGGGGACATAACACTGAA. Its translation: CSAGGHNTE. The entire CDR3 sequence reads CSAGGHNTEAFF.

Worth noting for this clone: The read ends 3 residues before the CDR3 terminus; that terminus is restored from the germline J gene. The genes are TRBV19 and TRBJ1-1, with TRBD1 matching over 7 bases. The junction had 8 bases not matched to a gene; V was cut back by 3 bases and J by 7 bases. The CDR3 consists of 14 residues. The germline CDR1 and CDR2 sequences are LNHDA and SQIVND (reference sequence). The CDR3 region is CASSIETRTGEAFF. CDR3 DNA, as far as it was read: TGTGCCAGTAGTATCGAAACGCGGACAGGTGAA. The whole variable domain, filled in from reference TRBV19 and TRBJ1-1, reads DGGITQSPKYLFRKEGQNVTLSCEQNLNHDAMYWYRQDPGQGLRLIYYSQIVNDFQKGDIAEGYSVSREKKESFPLTVTSAQKNPTAFYLCASSIETRTGEAFFGQGTRLTVV.

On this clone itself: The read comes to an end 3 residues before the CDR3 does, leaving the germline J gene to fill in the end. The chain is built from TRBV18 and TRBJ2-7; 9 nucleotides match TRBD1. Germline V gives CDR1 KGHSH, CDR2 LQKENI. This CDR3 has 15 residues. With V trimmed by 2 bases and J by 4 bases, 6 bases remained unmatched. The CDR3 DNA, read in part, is TGTGCCAGCTCACCAAAGGGACAGGGCACGTACGAG. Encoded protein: CASSPKGQGTYE. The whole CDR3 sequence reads CASSPKGQGTYEQYF. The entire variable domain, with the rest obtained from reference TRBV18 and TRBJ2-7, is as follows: NAGVMQNPRHLVRRRGQEARLRCSPMKGHSHVYWYRQLPEEGLKFMVYLQKENIIDESGMPKERFSAEFPKEGPSILRIQQVVRGDSAAYFCASSPKGQGTYEQYFGPGTRLTVT.

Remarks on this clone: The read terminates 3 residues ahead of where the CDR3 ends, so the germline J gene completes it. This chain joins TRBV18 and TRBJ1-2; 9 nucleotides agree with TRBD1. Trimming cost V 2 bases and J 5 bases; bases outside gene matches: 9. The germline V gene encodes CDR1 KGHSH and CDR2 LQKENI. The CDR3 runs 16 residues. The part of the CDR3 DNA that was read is TGTGCCAGCTCACCAAGGAACAGGGGGCAATCATATGGC. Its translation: CASSPRNRGQSYG. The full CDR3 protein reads CASSPRNRGQSYGYTF. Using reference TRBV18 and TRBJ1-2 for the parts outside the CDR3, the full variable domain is NAGVMQNPRHLVRRRGQEARLRCSPMKGHSHVYWYRQLPEEGLKFMVYLQKENIIDESGMPKERFSAEFPKEGPSILRIQQVVRGDSAAYFCASSPRNRGQSYGYTFGSGTRLTVV.

The CDR3 region is CASSQDSQNLGGYTF. CDR3 bases read: TGTGCCAGCAGCCAAGATTCACAGAACTTAGGTGGC. V is TRBV14 and J is TRBJ1-2; no reliable D call. The sequenced fragment ends 3 residues before the CDR3 boundary, so the rest is inferred from the germline J gene. V shed 0 bases and J shed 7 bases, with 15 bases lying between them. Germline CDR1 is SGHDN and CDR2 is FVKESK. The length of the CDR3 is 15 residues. Full variable domain (rest looked up from reference TRBV14 and TRBJ1-2): EAGVTQFPSHSVIEKGQTVTLRCDPISGHDNLYWYRRVMGKEIKFLLHFVKESKQDESGMPNNRFLAERTGGTYSTLKVQPAELEDSGVYFCASSQDSQNLGGYTFGSGTRLTVV.

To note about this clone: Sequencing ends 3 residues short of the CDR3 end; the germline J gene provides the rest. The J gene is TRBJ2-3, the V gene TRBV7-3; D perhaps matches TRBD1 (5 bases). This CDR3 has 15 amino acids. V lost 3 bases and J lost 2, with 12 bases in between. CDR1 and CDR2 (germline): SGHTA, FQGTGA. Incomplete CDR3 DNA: TGTGCCAGCAGCTTGGCAGGGATTAACACAGATACG. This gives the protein CASSLAGINTDT. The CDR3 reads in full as CASSLAGINTDTQYF.

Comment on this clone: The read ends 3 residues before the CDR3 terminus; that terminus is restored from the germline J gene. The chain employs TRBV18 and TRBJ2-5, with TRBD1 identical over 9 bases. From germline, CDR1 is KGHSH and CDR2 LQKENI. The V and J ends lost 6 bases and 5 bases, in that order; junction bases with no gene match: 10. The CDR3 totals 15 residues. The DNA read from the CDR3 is TGTGCCAGCTCCCGGGACAGGGCGGCTTGGGAGACC. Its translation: CASSRDRAAWET. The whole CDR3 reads CASSRDRAAWETQYF.

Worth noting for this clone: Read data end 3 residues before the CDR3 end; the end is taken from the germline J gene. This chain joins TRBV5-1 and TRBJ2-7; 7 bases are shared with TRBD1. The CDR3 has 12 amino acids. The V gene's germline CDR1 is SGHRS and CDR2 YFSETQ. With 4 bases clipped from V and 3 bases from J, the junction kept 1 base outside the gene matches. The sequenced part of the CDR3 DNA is TGCGCCAGCAGCCGGGACAGCTACGAG. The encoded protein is CASSRDSYE. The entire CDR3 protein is CASSRDSYEQYF.

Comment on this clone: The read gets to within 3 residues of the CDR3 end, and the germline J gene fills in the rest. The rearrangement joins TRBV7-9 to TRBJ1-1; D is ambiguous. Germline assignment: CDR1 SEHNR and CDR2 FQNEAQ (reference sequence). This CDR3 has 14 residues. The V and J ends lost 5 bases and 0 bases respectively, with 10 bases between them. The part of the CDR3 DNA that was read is TGTGCCAGCAGCGGACGCGGGGTGAACACTGAA. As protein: CASSGRGVNTE. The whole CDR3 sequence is CASSGRGVNTEAFF.

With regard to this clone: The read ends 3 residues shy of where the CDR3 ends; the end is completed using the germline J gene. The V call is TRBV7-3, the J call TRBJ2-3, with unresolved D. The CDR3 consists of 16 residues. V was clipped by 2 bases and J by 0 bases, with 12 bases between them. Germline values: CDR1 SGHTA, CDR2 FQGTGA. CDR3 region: CASSLEGSISTDTQYF. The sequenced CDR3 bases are TGTGCCAGCAGCTTAGAAGGGTCCATCAGCACAGATACG.

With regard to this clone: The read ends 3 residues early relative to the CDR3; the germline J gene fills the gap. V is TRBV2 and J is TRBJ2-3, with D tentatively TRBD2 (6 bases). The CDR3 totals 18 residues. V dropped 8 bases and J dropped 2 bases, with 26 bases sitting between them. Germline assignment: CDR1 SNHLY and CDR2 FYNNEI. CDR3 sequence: CASLRSARLGGSTDTQYF. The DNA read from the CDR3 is TGTGCCAGCCTACGGAGCGCCCGACTAGGCGGCTCCACAGATACG.

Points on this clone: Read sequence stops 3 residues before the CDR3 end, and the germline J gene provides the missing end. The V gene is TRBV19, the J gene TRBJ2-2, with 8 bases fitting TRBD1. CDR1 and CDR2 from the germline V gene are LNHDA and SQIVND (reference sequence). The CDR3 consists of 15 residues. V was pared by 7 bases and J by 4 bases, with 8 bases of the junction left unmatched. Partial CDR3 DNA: TGTGCCAGTAAAGAGCAGGGGGCTGGCACCGGGGAG. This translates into CASKEQGAGTGE. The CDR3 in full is CASKEQGAGTGELFF.